This entry lists 13 T cell receptor beta chains sequenced from one sample in a study of blood T cell repertoires in COVID-19. Produced via immunoSEQ multiplex PCR; TCRdb's table is partial and in-frame only. The sample consists of about 200,000 clones, about 90% of them appearing once. The sample consisted of peripheral blood. These TCRs come from a man aged 18 to 30 with active or convalescent COVID-19.

V is TRBV28 and J is TRBJ2-5, with 12 bases identical to TRBD2. With 8 bases clipped from V and 5 bases from J, the junction kept 3 bases outside the gene matches. Germline values: CDR1 MDHEN, CDR2 SYDVKM. This CDR3 is built from 13 residues. The CDR3 spells CASPTSGSETQYF. CDR3 nucleotide sequence: TGTGCCAGCCCGACTAGCGGGAGCGAGACCCAGTACTTC. The variable domain in full, with the rest retrieved from reference TRBV28 and TRBJ2-5, is DVKVTQSSRYLVKRTGEKVFLECVQDMDHENMFWYRQDPGLGLRLIYFSYDVKMKEKGDIPEGYSVSREKKERFSLILESASTNQTSMYLCASPTSGSETQYFGPGTRLLVL.

The rearrangement uses TRBV7-2 and TRBJ2-3; D ambiguous. Trimming left V 2 bases short and J 4 bases short, with 10 bases between. Germline V gene lookup returns CDR1 SGHTA and CDR2 FQGNSA. The CDR3 has 14 residues. The CDR3 DNA reads TGTGCCAGCAGCTTAAATAGTCCGCCAGATACGCAGTATTTT. This translates into CASSLNSPPDTQYF. Using reference TRBV7-2 and TRBJ2-3 for the parts outside the CDR3, the full variable domain is GAGVSQSPSNKVTEKGKDVELRCDPISGHTALYWYRQSLGQGLEFLIYFQGNSAPDKSGLPSDRFSAERTGGSVSTLTIQRTQQEDSAVYLCASSLNSPPDTQYFGPGTRLTVL.

The sample holds one count of this clone. J is TRBJ2-7 and V is TRBV18; D gene ambiguous. There are 13 residues in the CDR3. Trimming left V 5 bases short and J 2 bases short, with 10 bases between. Per the germline V gene, CDR1 is KGHSH and CDR2 is LQKENI. Written as DNA, the CDR3 is TGTGCCAGCTCAGAGGCGGTAACCTACGAGCAGTACTTC. Its translation is CASSEAVTYEQYF.

This chain links TRBV7-8 with TRBJ1-1, with TRBD1 as a possible D gene (5 bases). Per the germline V gene, CDR1 is SGHVS and CDR2 is FQNEAQ. V was trimmed by 5 bases and J by 2 bases, leaving 18 bases between them. This CDR3 has 16 amino acids. The CDR3 here is CASSNRQFLNNTEAFF. CDR3 DNA sequence: TGTGCCAGCAGCAACCGACAGTTTCTAAATAACACTGAAGCTTTCTTT.

The gene calls are TRBV10-3 and TRBJ1-1; D is uncertain. Trimming removed 4 bases from V and 2 bases from J, with 8 bases in between. The CDR3 has 13 residues. From germline, CDR1 is ENHRY and CDR2 SYGVKD. The CDR3 protein is CAISVQPNTEAFF. Written as DNA, the CDR3 is TGTGCCATCAGTGTACAGCCTAACACTGAAGCTTTCTTT.

The chain uses TRBV18 and TRBJ1-1; 7 bases line up with TRBD1. The CDR3 sequence is 17 residues long. V trimming: 1 base; J trimming: 4 bases; junction bases outside the gene matches: 12. The germline V gene has CDR1 KGHSH and CDR2 LQKENI. The CDR3: CASSPRAGGFAGTEAFF. Written as DNA, the CDR3 is TGTGCCAGCTCACCACGGGCAGGGGGGTTTGCGGGCACTGAAGCTTTCTTT.

This chain uses TRBV4-2 with TRBJ1-3; TRBD1 agrees at 7 bases. J was trimmed by 0 bases and V by 3 bases; bases with no gene match: 2. The CDR3 runs to 15 residues. Germline V gives CDR1 LGHNA, CDR2 YNFKEQ. The CDR3 nucleotides read TGTGCCAGCAGCCAGGGACAGAACTCTGGAAACACCATATATTTT. This codes for CASSQGQNSGNTIYF.

V is TRBV4-2 and J is TRBJ1-2; D is possibly TRBD1 (5 bases). The V gene lost 0 bases and the J gene lost 3 bases, with 14 bases spanning the gap. CDR1 LGHNA and CDR2 YNFKEQ come from the germline V gene. This CDR3 has 16 amino acids. The CDR3 protein is CASSQDEARADYGYTF. In nucleotides, the CDR3 is TGTGCCAGCAGCCAAGATGAAGCCAGGGCCGACTATGGCTACACCTTC.

This clone came up a few times. The chain is built from TRBV9 and TRBJ1-2; D remains ambiguous. The CDR3 contains 12 residues. Germline CDR1 SGDLS, CDR2 YYNGEE. V shed 3 bases and J shed 8 bases, with 11 bases lying between them. CDR3 loop: CASSATSRGYTF. CDR3 nucleotides: TGTGCCAGCAGCGCAACCTCGCGAGGCTACACCTTC.

This rearrangement joins TRBV27 to TRBJ1-5; D uncertain. The germline V gene has CDR1 MNHEY and CDR2 SMNVEV (reference sequence). The ends were cut back, 3 bases at V and 6 bases at J, with 9 bases in the middle. CDR3 length: 13 residues. CDR3 sequence (DNA): TGTGCCAGCAGTTTTCGGGTAGGTCAGCCCCAGCATTTT. It translates to CASSFRVGQPQHF.

The chain employs TRBV6-6 and TRBJ2-5; TRBD2 agrees at 9 bases. This CDR3 spans 18 amino acids. The trim removed 7 bases at V and 4 bases at J, leaving 19 bases unmatched. The V gene's germline CDR1 is MNHNY and CDR2 SVGAGI (reference sequence). CDR3 coding DNA: TGTGCCAGCATTCGACCCTGGGTAGCGGGAGTGGCGCGAGAGACCCAGTACTTC. Amino acids: CASIRPWVAGVARETQYF.

This clone was found once. Here the CDR3 DNA reads TGTGCCAGCAGCTTATATTGGACAGGCCCGGACACCGGGGAGCTGTTTTTT. Protein product: CASSLYWTGPDTGELFF. The chain joins TRBV7-2 to TRBJ2-2; 7 bases match TRBD1. The CDR3 is 17 amino acids. The V gene's germline CDR1 is SGHTA and CDR2 FQGNSA. With V trimmed by 2 bases and J by 3 bases, 9 bases remained unmatched.

This chain uses TRBV27 with TRBJ1-1; D uncertain. Germline V gene data show CDR1 as MNHEY and CDR2 as SMNVEV (reference sequence). This CDR3 is built from 13 residues. With 5 bases removed from V and 1 base from J, the gap between germline ends came to 8 bases. DNA of the CDR3: TGTGCCAGCAGTAAACTTAGGAACACTGAAGCTTTCTTT. This gives the protein CASSKLRNTEAFF.